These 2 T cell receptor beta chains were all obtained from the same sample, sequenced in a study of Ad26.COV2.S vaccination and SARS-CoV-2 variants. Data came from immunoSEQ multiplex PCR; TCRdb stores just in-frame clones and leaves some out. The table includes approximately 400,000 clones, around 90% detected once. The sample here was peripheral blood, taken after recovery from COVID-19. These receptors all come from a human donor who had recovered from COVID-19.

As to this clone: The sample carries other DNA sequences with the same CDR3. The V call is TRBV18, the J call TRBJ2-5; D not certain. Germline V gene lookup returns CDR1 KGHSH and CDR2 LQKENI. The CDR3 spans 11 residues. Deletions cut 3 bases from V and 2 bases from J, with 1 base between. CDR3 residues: CASSPQETQYF. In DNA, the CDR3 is TGTGCCAGCTCACCGCAAGAGACCCAGTACTTC.

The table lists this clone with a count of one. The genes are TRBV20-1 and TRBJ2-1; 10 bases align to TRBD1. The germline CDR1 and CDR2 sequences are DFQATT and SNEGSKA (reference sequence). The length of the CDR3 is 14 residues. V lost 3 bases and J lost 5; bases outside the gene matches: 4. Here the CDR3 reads CSASRQGANNEQFF. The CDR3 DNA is TGCAGTGCTAGTCGACAGGGGGCCAACAATGAGCAGTTCTTC.